Shown below are 20 T cell receptor beta chains from a single sample sequenced in a study of beta chain features in type 1 diabetes. Whole-study findings and limits: Shortening of TCRB CDR3s, moderate but significant, appeared in all four CD4+ subsets of Type 1 diabetes patients.

Their target antigens are unknown. Investigators reverse transcribed all isolated RNA, so they sequenced expressed TCRB transcripts. Method: immunoSEQ multiplex PCR; TCRdb's copy keeps in-frame clones and lacks some. The repertoire consists of over 150,000 clones, with 10% occurring once and the leading ten covering more than 0.4%. Sequences were obtained from central memory CD4+ T cells from blood. The origin of the receptors is a man aged 30 to 45 with type 1 diabetes.

This clone was recorded a few times. This chain links TRBV18 with TRBJ2-4; D perhaps matches TRBD1 (5 bases). CDR3 length: 14 residues. Trimming cost V 6 bases and J 0 bases, with 9 bases left between them. Germline loops: CDR1 KGHSH, CDR2 LQKENI. CDR3 residues: CASSAGLAKNIQYF. Written as DNA, the CDR3 is TGTGCCAGCTCGGCAGGGCTAGCCAAAAACATTCAGTACTTC.

This chain connects TRBV7-9 to TRBJ2-7; 7 bases are shared with TRBD2. The CDR3 is 15 amino acids. Germline V gene sequence: CDR1 SEHNR, CDR2 FQNEAQ (reference sequence). With 1 base clipped from V and 4 bases from J, the junction kept 7 bases outside the gene matches. The CDR3 region has the DNA TGTGCCAGCAGCTTAGAAGGCGGGAGTCTATACGAGCAGTACTTC. Its protein product is CASSLEGGSLYEQYF. Using reference TRBV7-9 and TRBJ2-7 for the parts outside the CDR3, the full variable domain is DTGVSQNPRHKITKRGQNVTFRCDPISEHNRLYWYRQTLGQGPEFLTYFQNEAQLEKSRLLSDRFSAERPKGSFSTLEIQRTEQGDSAMYLCASSLEGGSLYEQYFGPGTRLTVT.

The rearrangement uses TRBV5-4 and TRBJ2-1, with D maybe TRBD2 (6 bases). The CDR3 length is 16 residues. The germline V gene encodes CDR1 SGHNT and CDR2 YYREEE (reference sequence). V lost 0 bases, J lost 0 bases, and 10 bases lay in between. This CDR3 is CASSLVGAGSYNEQFF. The CDR3 nucleotides are TGTGCCAGCAGCTTGGTCGGAGCGGGCTCCTACAATGAGCAGTTCTTC. The variable domain in full, completed from reference TRBV5-4 and TRBJ2-1, reads ETGVTQSPTHLIKTRGQQVTLRCSSQSGHNTVSWYQQALGQGPQFIFQYYREEENGRGNFPPRFSGLQFPNYSSELNVNALELDDSALYLCASSLVGAGSYNEQFFGPGTRLTVL.

This clone has just a few counts. This chain joins TRBV6-5 and TRBJ2-7; tentative D call: TRBD1 (5 bases). Between the trimmed V and J ends, which lost 10 bases and 3 bases, there was a span of 16 bases. Per germline, CDR1 MNHEY and CDR2 SVGAGI. This CDR3 region has 13 residues. The CDR3 sequence is CATKQGERYEQYF. For the CDR3, the DNA is TGTGCCACCAAGCAAGGGGAACGCTACGAGCAGTACTTC.

This clone has a handful of counts. The CDR3 region is CASSLGPGLAGEGEQYF. Written as DNA, the CDR3 is TGTGCCAGCAGCTTAGGTCCAGGACTAGCGGGAGAGGGCGAGCAGTACTTC. The rearrangement joins TRBV7-2 to TRBJ2-7; 13 bases line up with TRBD2. V dropped 1 base and J dropped 6; count of bases not matched to a gene: 9. CDR1 and CDR2 (germline): SGHTA, FQGNSA. The CDR3 spans 17 residues. The full variable domain, its missing parts supplied by reference TRBV7-2 and TRBJ2-7, is GAGVSQSPSNKVTEKGKDVELRCDPISGHTALYWYRQSLGQGLEFLIYFQGNSAPDKSGLPSDRFSAERTGGSVSTLTIQRTQQEDSAVYLCASSLGPGLAGEGEQYFGPGTRLTVT.

The V and J genes are TRBV29-1 and TRBJ2-7, with 10 bases lining up with TRBD2. Germline V lookup: CDR1 SQVTM, CDR2 ANQGSEA. J gave up 2 bases and V 5 bases, and 6 bases lay outside the gene matches. CDR3 size: 14 residues. In DNA, the CDR3 is TGCAGCGTTTTGACTAGCGGGCCCCCCTACGAGCAGTACTTC. Amino acids: CSVLTSGPPYEQYF.

This clone has a handful of counts. This chain links TRBV2 with TRBJ2-3; 10 bases map to TRBD2. J was trimmed by 6 bases and V by 6 bases; bases with no gene match: 9. This CDR3 has 15 residues. Germline CDR1 is SNHLY and CDR2 is FYNNEI. Written as DNA, the CDR3 is TGTGCCAGCAGGCCCGGGACTAGCGTAGAGGATACGCAGTATTTT. Translated, it gives CASRPGTSVEDTQYF.

With regard to this clone: The same CDR3 can be traced to other DNA sequences in this sample. The chain is built from TRBV7-9 and TRBJ1-5, with D unclear. Germline V CDR1 and CDR2: SEHNR, FQNEAQ (reference sequence). The CDR3 runs 15 residues. V gave up 5 bases and J gave up 5 bases, with 16 bases separating them. The CDR3 region is CASSEGDYVDQPQHF. In DNA form, the CDR3 reads TGTGCCAGCAGCGAGGGTGATTACGTTGATCAGCCCCAGCATTTT.

This rearrangement joins TRBV29-1 to TRBJ1-4; D ambiguous. The germline V and J ends were trimmed by 5 bases and 6 bases, with 19 bases remaining between them. The CDR3 spans 15 residues. The V gene's germline CDR1 is SQVTM and CDR2 ANQGSEA. The CDR3 loop is CSVTAERGYHEKLFF. Written as DNA, the CDR3 is TGCAGCGTTACTGCCGAGCGAGGTTACCATGAAAAACTGTTTTTT.

The V call is TRBV15, the J call TRBJ2-1; TRBD1 matches 8 bases. The CDR3 covers 16 residues. In germline, CDR1 is LNHNV, CDR2 YYDKDF (reference sequence). V lost 5 bases, J lost 0 bases, and 6 bases stayed unmatched. Here the CDR3 DNA reads TGTGCCACCAGCGGACCAGGGGGCGACTCCTACAATGAGCAGTTCTTC. Its protein product is CATSGPGGDSYNEQFF.

The chain links TRBV29-1 to TRBJ2-3; 16 nucleotides agree with TRBD2. V was pared by 5 bases and J by 10 bases, with 9 bases of the junction left unmatched. The germline V gene has CDR1 SQVTM and CDR2 ANQGSEA. The CDR3 length is 15 residues. The CDR3 protein is CSVRPTGLAGGSQYF. The CDR3 DNA is TGCAGCGTTCGTCCCACGGGACTAGCGGGAGGGTCGCAGTATTTT.

The V gene is TRBV7-2, the J gene TRBJ2-7; the match to TRBD2 covers 8 bases. V lost 4 bases, J lost 3 bases, and 8 bases stayed unmatched. From germline, CDR1 is SGHTA and CDR2 FQGNSA. The CDR3 runs to 15 residues. CDR3 bases: TGTGCCAGCAGCTCCCGGGTAGCGGGGCTCTACGAGCAGTACTTC. It yields the protein CASSSRVAGLYEQYF.

This clone came up a few times. The rearrangement joins TRBV27 to TRBJ1-5; the match to TRBD1 covers 12 bases. The trim removed 5 bases at V and 5 bases at J, leaving 7 bases unmatched. Per the germline V gene, CDR1 is MNHEY and CDR2 is SMNVEV (reference sequence). The CDR3 totals 16 residues. CDR3: CASSTRDRGLDQPQHF. DNA of the CDR3: TGTGCCAGCAGTACACGGGACAGGGGGCTCGATCAGCCCCAGCATTTT.

This clone was recorded a few times. The junction departs from germline at one end; a sequencing error may be responsible. The chain joins TRBV28 to TRBJ2-1, with 15 bases identical to TRBD2. The germline V gene encodes CDR1 MDHEN and CDR2 SYDVKM. The CDR3 consists of 15 residues. CDR3 in amino acids: CASTPGLAGGATRLF. CDR3 in DNA: TGTGCCAGCACCCCGGGACTAGCGGGAGGAGCCACTCGCCTCTTC. Full variable domain (rest looked up from reference TRBV28 and TRBJ2-1): DVKVTQSSRYLVKRTGEKVFLECVQDMDHENMFWYRQDPGLGLRLIYFSYDVKMKEKGDIPEGYSVSREKKERFSLILESASTNQTSMYLCASTPGLAGGATRLFGPGTRLTVL.

V gene TRBV18 combines with J gene TRBJ2-5; weak D call: TRBD1 (6 bases). V lost 6 bases and J 2 bases, leaving 16 bases between the germline ends. This CDR3 region has 15 residues. Germline V gene data show CDR1 as KGHSH and CDR2 as LQKENI. DNA of the CDR3: TGTGCCAGCTCCCAAACACAGGGCGTACAAGAGACCCAGTACTTC. Translated, it gives CASSQTQGVQETQYF.

This clone was picked up a small number of times. The chain joins TRBV9 to TRBJ2-7; 7 bases fit TRBD1. V was clipped by 4 bases and J by 5 bases; unmatched bases: 3. The CDR3 is 12 residues long. Germline assignment: CDR1 SGDLS and CDR2 YYNGEE. CDR3 sequence: CASSITGDEQYF. The CDR3 DNA reads TGTGCCAGCAGCATTACAGGGGACGAGCAGTACTTC. The full variable domain, with the rest looked up from reference TRBV9 and TRBJ2-7, is DSGVTQTPKHLITATGQRVTLRCSPRSGDLSVYWYQQSLDQGLQFLIQYYNGEERAKGNILERFSAQQFPDLHSELNLSSLELGDSALYFCASSITGDEQYFGPGTRLTVT.

The V and J genes are TRBV18 and TRBJ2-7, with 8 bases fitting TRBD2. This CDR3 has 12 amino acids. The germline CDR1 and CDR2 sequences are KGHSH and LQKENI. Germline trimming cut 6 bases from V and 5 bases from J; bases unmatched to any gene: 3. The CDR3 region is CASSLGGDEQYF. The CDR3 coding sequence is TGTGCCAGCTCCCTCGGGGGGGACGAGCAGTACTTC.

The rearrangement links TRBV4-3 to TRBJ2-6; D remains ambiguous. Germline V gives CDR1 LGHNA, CDR2 YSLEER. V lost 1 base, J lost 2 bases, and 6 bases lay in between. CDR3 length equals 15 residues. CDR3 sequence reads: CASSQVHAGANVLTF. The CDR3 DNA reads as TGCGCCAGCAGCCAAGTACACGCTGGGGCCAACGTCCTGACTTTC.

Only a few counts were recorded for this clone. The rearrangement uses TRBV30 and TRBJ2-4, with 7 positions matching TRBD2. Unmatched junction bases numbered 6, after V lost 2 bases and J lost 8 bases. There are 13 residues in the CDR3. Germline CDR1 reads GTSNPN; CDR2 reads SVGIG (reference sequence). The CDR3 DNA reads TGTGCCTGGAGTCTCCCAGGGAGGGACATTCAGTACTTC. Translated, it gives CAWSLPGRDIQYF. The entire variable domain, with the rest obtained from reference TRBV30 and TRBJ2-4, is as follows: SQTIHQWPATLVQPVGSPLSLECTVEGTSNPNLYWYRQAAGRGLQLLFYSVGIGQISSEVPQNLSASRPQDRQFILSSKKLLLSDSGFYLCAWSLPGRDIQYFGAGTRLSVL.

The CDR3 is CASSSGTGIYEQYF. Written as DNA, the CDR3 is TGTGCCAGCAGCTCCGGGACAGGGATCTACGAGCAGTACTTC. The chain combines TRBV7-9 with TRBJ2-7; 9 nucleotides line up with TRBD1. The germline V gene has CDR1 SEHNR and CDR2 FQNEAQ (reference sequence). The CDR3 spans 14 residues. Germline trimming cut 4 bases from V and 3 bases from J; bases unmatched to any gene: 4. The entire variable domain, with the rest obtained from reference TRBV7-9 and TRBJ2-7, is as follows: DTGVSQNPRHKITKRGQNVTFRCDPISEHNRLYWYRQTLGQGPEFLTYFQNEAQLEKSRLLSDRFSAERPKGSFSTLEIQRTEQGDSAMYLCASSSGTGIYEQYFGPGTRLTVT.